The source of this TCR beta chain is a study of blood T cell repertoires in COVID-19. Data came from immunoSEQ multiplex PCR; TCRdb stores just in-frame clones and leaves some out. The table records about 320,000 clones, just over 85% of them present only once. This CDR3 comprises 15 residues. CDR1 and CDR2 (germline): LNHDA, SQIVND (reference sequence). Germline trimming cut 7 bases from V and 0 bases from J; bases unmatched to any gene: 7. Donors were grouped by their self-reported clinical history. What was sequenced was PBMCs or T cells enriched from blood (not recorded which). This chain uses TRBV19 with TRBJ2-3, with TRBD2 matching 7 bases. This receptor was identified in a woman between 18 and 29 years old who had recovered from COVID-19. The CDR3 DNA follows: TGTGCCAGTAAAGATTCAGCGGGAAGCACAGATACGCAGTATTTT. As protein: CASKDSAGSTDTQYF.